Presented here are 17 T cell receptor beta chains from one specimen sequenced in a study of beta chain features in type 1 diabetes. The study reverse transcribed the entire isolated RNA, so it sequenced expressed TCRB transcripts. Profiled with immunoSEQ multiplex PCR; TCRdb holds only in-frame clones, not every one. The sample yields some 230,000 clones, 9.6% seen once. The source material was naive CD4+ T cells from blood. The source of these receptors is a woman between 18 and 29 years old in good health.

On this clone itself: The sample carries other DNA sequences with the same CDR3. The V call is TRBV6-5, the J call TRBJ2-7; 7 bases agree with TRBD1. This CDR3 is built from 15 residues. Unmatched junction bases numbered 7, after V lost 5 bases and J lost 0 bases. CDR1 MNHEY and CDR2 SVGAGI come from the germline V gene. The CDR3 region has the DNA TGTGCCAGCAGTCCCCGGACAGGTAGCTCCTACGAGCAGTACTTC. This encodes CASSPRTGSSYEQYF.

The CDR3 sequence: CASSLDSYNEQFF. CDR3 in DNA: TGTGCCAGCAGTCTGGACAGCTACAATGAGCAGTTCTTC. This chain links TRBV7-6 with TRBJ2-1; D may be TRBD1 (6 bases). The germline gives CDR1 SGHVS, CDR2 FNYEAQ. Trimming shortened V by 6 bases and J by 3 bases, and 9 bases separated the two germline ends. The CDR3 consists of 13 residues. The full variable domain, with the rest looked up from reference TRBV7-6 and TRBJ2-1, is GAGVSQSPRYKVTKRGQDVALRCDPISGHVSLYWYRQALGQGPEFLTYFNYEAQQDKSGLPNDRFSAERPEGSISTLTIQRTEQRDSAMYRCASSLDSYNEQFFGPGTRLTVL.

There are a few counts of this clone. Its ends do not fully match the called genes, so a read error is possible. V and J are TRBV15 and TRBJ1-4; the match to TRBD1 covers 7 bases. This CDR3 has 15 amino acids. CDR1 is LNHNV, CDR2 YYDKDF, per germline (reference sequence). CDR3 amino acids: CATSGETGRGEKLFF. Here the CDR3 DNA reads TGTGCCACCAGCGGAGAGACAGGGCGAGGTGAAAAACTGTTTTTT.

There are a few counts of this clone. V and J are TRBV6-1 and TRBJ2-7; D possibly corresponds to TRBD2 (6 bases). Germline V gives CDR1 MNHNS, CDR2 SASEGT. Trimming pared 3 bases from V and 3 bases from J, leaving 12 bases between. This CDR3 is built from 14 residues. CDR3 in DNA: TGTGCCAGCAGTGAGAGCGGGTCCCTCTACGAGCAGTACTTC. Translation gives CASSESGSLYEQYF.

The rearrangement joins TRBV10-2 to TRBJ2-7; 7 nucleotides match TRBD1. Germline V gene sequence: CDR1 WSHSY, CDR2 SAAADI. The junction had 3 bases not matched to a gene; V was cut back by 6 bases and J by 1 base. The CDR3 has 13 amino acids. This CDR3 is CASRLDRSYEQYF. DNA for the CDR3: TGCGCCAGCAGGTTGGACAGGTCCTACGAGCAGTACTTC.

In this sample, this clone turned up a few times. V and J are TRBV28 and TRBJ2-3, with 8 positions matching TRBD2. From germline, CDR1 is MDHEN and CDR2 SYDVKM. CDR3 length: 14 amino acids. V gave up 6 bases and J gave up 4 bases; unmatched junction bases: 6. The CDR3 here is CASRGLREADTQYF. Written as DNA, the CDR3 is TGTGCCAGCAGGGGGTTGCGGGAGGCAGATACGCAGTATTTT.

This clone was found a few times. V and J are TRBV10-3 and TRBJ2-5, with 11 nucleotides matching TRBD1. CDR3 length: 15 amino acids. J was trimmed by 3 bases and V by 3 bases; bases with no gene match: 3. Looked up from germline, CDR1 is ENHRY and CDR2 is SYGVKD. The CDR3 coding sequence is TGTGCCATCAGTGATGGGACAGGGGGAGAAGAGACCCAGTACTTC. It yields the protein CAISDGTGGEETQYF.

Only a few counts were recorded for this clone. The chain combines TRBV18 with TRBJ2-7, with D possibly TRBD2 on 5 matching bases. V was trimmed by 8 bases and J by 1 base, leaving 15 bases between them. The CDR3 runs 14 residues. CDR1 KGHSH and CDR2 LQKENI come from the germline V gene. The CDR3 DNA sequence: TGTGCCAGCCAATTGACGGGGAATTCCTACGAGCAGTACTTC. Translated, it gives CASQLTGNSYEQYF.

The rearrangement links TRBV6-6 to TRBJ2-3; 9 nucleotides line up with TRBD2. The CDR3 sequence is 14 residues long. Unmatched junction bases numbered 6, after V lost 5 bases and J lost 6 bases. CDR1 and CDR2 (germline): MNHNY, SVGAGI (reference sequence). CDR3 in DNA: TGTGCCAGCAGTGAGGGACTAGCAGGCGATACGCAGTATTTT. Residues: CASSEGLAGDTQYF.

This clone was picked up a small number of times. The chain carries TRBV11-2 and TRBJ1-1; 9 bases match TRBD1. The germline CDR1 and CDR2 sequences are SGHAT and FQNNGV. The CDR3 covers 15 residues. J gave up 4 bases and V 5 bases, and 8 bases lay outside the gene matches. The CDR3 DNA follows: TGTGCCAGCAGCCCTCGACAGGGGGTCGGCACTGAAGCTTTCTTT. Protein: CASSPRQGVGTEAFF. Based on the CDR3 plus reference TRBV11-2 and TRBJ1-1, the full variable domain is EAGVAQSPRYKIIEKRQSVAFWCNPISGHATLYWYQQILGQGPKLLIQFQNNGVVDDSQLPKDRFSAERLKGVDSTLKIQPAKLEDSAVYLCASSPRQGVGTEAFFGQGTRLTVV.

V gene TRBV5-4 combines with J gene TRBJ2-4, with 13 bases that match TRBD2. This CDR3 has 20 residues. With V trimmed by 3 bases and J by 6 bases, 18 bases remained unmatched. The germline gives CDR1 SGHNT, CDR2 YYREEE (reference sequence). CDR3 in amino acids: CASSSWPDRTSGREGNIQYF. CDR3 coding DNA: TGTGCCAGCAGCTCTTGGCCGGATCGAACTAGCGGGAGGGAGGGAAACATTCAGTACTTC.

This clone was seen a few times. The gene calls are TRBV30 and TRBJ2-2, with D maybe TRBD1 (5 bases). Germline-derived CDR1 and CDR2 are GTSNPN and SVGIG (reference sequence). V lost 1 base and J 1 base, leaving 10 bases between the germline ends. This CDR3 is built from 15 residues. Here the CDR3 DNA reads TGTGCCTGGAGTGCGCTAGGGGTGAACACCGGGGAGCTGTTTTTT. As protein: CAWSALGVNTGELFF.

The J gene is TRBJ2-5, the V gene TRBV7-2, with 10 bases lining up with TRBD2. The junction had 10 bases not matched to a gene; V was cut back by 0 bases and J by 3 bases. The germline V gene encodes CDR1 SGHTA and CDR2 FQGNSA. The CDR3 is 18 amino acids. The CDR3 region has the DNA TGTGCCAGCAGCTTAGCGCTAAGACCGGGACTAGCGAAAGAGACCCAGTACTTC. Amino acid sequence: CASSLALRPGLAKETQYF.

This chain joins TRBV19 and TRBJ2-1; D is perhaps TRBD2 (6 bases). Trimming stripped 3 bases from V and 7 bases from J, with 10 bases between. The CDR3 totals 13 residues. CDR1 is LNHDA, CDR2 SQIVND, per germline (reference sequence). The CDR3 DNA sequence: TGTGCCAGTAGTATCGGGGACTCTAATGAGCAGTTCTTC. This gives the protein CASSIGDSNEQFF.

The chain employs TRBV5-4 and TRBJ2-5, with D perhaps TRBD2 (7 bases). The CDR3 consists of 15 residues. V lost 3 bases, J lost 2 bases, and 14 bases lay in between. Germline V gives CDR1 SGHNT, CDR2 YYREEE (reference sequence). CDR3 coding DNA: TGTGCCAGCAGCTCCGCGAGGGGGGGACAAGAGACCCAGTACTTC. Amino acids: CASSSARGGQETQYF.

The chain couples TRBV2 to TRBJ1-6, with a tentative D call TRBD1 (6 bases). This CDR3 has 13 amino acids. V lost 7 bases to trimming and J lost 10 bases, with 14 bases between them. Germline CDR1 is SNHLY and CDR2 is FYNNEI. CDR3 coding DNA: TGTGCCAGCACGGCACAGGGCCGATCACCCCTCCACTTT. It specifies CASTAQGRSPLHF.

This clone turned up a few times. This rearrangement joins TRBV2 to TRBJ2-3; D is unclear. The V and J ends lost 6 bases and 8 bases respectively, with 15 bases between them. Looked up from germline, CDR1 is SNHLY and CDR2 is FYNNEI. This CDR3 has 13 amino acids. CDR3 amino acids: CASRVIARPTQYF. The CDR3 region has the DNA TGTGCCAGCAGGGTAATAGCCCGGCCTACGCAGTATTTT.